The source of this T cell receptor (beta chain) is a study of T cell repertoires in cytomegalovirus infection. In this sample, this clonotype turned up many times. TCRdb fed the reads into MiXCR, producing one record per CDR3 protein. This table has about 250,000 distinct CDR3 sequences, over 9% appearing once. The trim removed 3 bases at V and 4 bases at J, leaving 6 bases unmatched. This CDR3 comprises 16 residues. In germline, CDR1 is SGHAT, CDR2 FQNNGV. This sequence originates from a human donor in good health (CMV status not recorded). Some clones in this sample may be carry-over from other donors' samples. Sequencing was performed on PBMCs. V is TRBV11-2 and J is TRBJ2-3, with 11 nucleotides matching TRBD2. CDR3 sequence: CASSLSLAGGSDTQYF. In DNA, the CDR3 is TGTGCCAGCAGCTTGTCTCTAGCGGGAGGTTCAGATACGCAGTATTTT.